A selection of T cell receptor beta chains follows, all from one sample in a study of blood T cell repertoires in COVID-19. The protocol was immunoSEQ multiplex PCR, while the TCRdb copy is restricted to in-frame clones and leaves out a portion. This sample has about 200,000 clones; about nine tenths occur once, and the top ten carry 2% to 2.5%. The sample comprised peripheral blood. The receptors stem from a woman in her 50s with acute or convalescent COVID-19. CDR3s include the opening cysteine and the closing phenylalanine or tryptophan. Fields, in order: D gene, clone size, J gene, V gene, CDR3 protein, CDR3 DNA. The D gene is left open where the match is weak. Clone size appears in some rows only: once, few, many, or a class for an expanded clone.

D: TRBD1; size: -; J: TRBJ2-3; V: TRBV6-2/TRBV6-3; CDR3: CASSYQDRGPDTQYF; DNA: TGTGCCAGCAGTTACCAGGACAGGGGCCCAGATACGCAGTATTTT
D: -; size: -; J: TRBJ2-2; V: TRBV18; CDR3: CASSRDTPGRELFF; DNA: TGTGCCAGCTCACGGGACACACCTGGGAGGGAGCTGTTTTTT
D: -; size: -; J: TRBJ2-7; V: TRBV10-1; CDR3: CASSAGVSYEQYF; DNA: TGCGCCAGCAGTGCGGGGGTGTCCTACGAGCAGTACTTC
D: -; size: -; J: TRBJ1-2; V: TRBV5-1; CDR3: CASRNDADGYTF; DNA: TGCGCCAGCAGGAATGACGCGGATGGCTACACCTTC
D: -; size: -; J: TRBJ1-1; V: TRBV5-1; CDR3: CASSLNGREAEAFF; DNA: TGCGCCAGCAGCTTGAACGGGCGGGAGGCTGAAGCTTTCTTT
D: TRBD2; size: -; J: TRBJ2-1; V: TRBV4-3; CDR3: CASSQVKSGGVNEQFF; DNA: TGCGCCAGCAGCCAAGTGAAAAGCGGGGGGGTAAATGAGCAGTTCTTC
D: -; size: -; J: TRBJ2-1; V: TRBV29-1; CDR3: CSVGQGWDEQFF; DNA: TGCAGCGTTGGGCAGGGTTGGGATGAGCAGTTCTTC
D: -; size: -; J: TRBJ1-2; V: TRBV11-2; CDR3: CASSLDGYGYTF; DNA: TGTGCCAGCAGCTTAGACGGGTATGGCTACACCTTC
D: TRBD2; size: -; J: TRBJ2-1; V: TRBV7-9; CDR3: CASIPLQRGSYNEQFF; DNA: TGTGCCAGCATCCCTCTACAGCGGGGCTCCTACAATGAGCAGTTCTTC
D: -; size: -; J: TRBJ1-1; V: TRBV12-3/TRBV12-4; CDR3: CASRTRDYTEAFF; DNA: TGTGCCAGCAGGACCCGGGACTACACTGAAGCTTTCTTT
D: -; size: -; J: TRBJ1-2; V: TRBV6-6; CDR3: CASSSSPGYGYTF; DNA: TGTGCCAGCAGTTCCAGTCCTGGCTATGGCTACACCTTC
D: TRBD2; size: -; J: TRBJ2-7; V: TRBV7-9; CDR3: CASSFLRGGEQYF; DNA: TGTGCCAGCAGCTTCCTACGCGGGGGGGAGCAGTACTTC
D: TRBD1; size: -; J: TRBJ2-6; V: TRBV5-4; CDR3: CASSLEGGGWSGANVLTF; DNA: TGTGCCAGCAGCTTGGAAGGGGGCGGGTGGTCTGGGGCCAACGTCCTGACTTTC
D: -; size: -; J: TRBJ1-3; V: TRBV19; CDR3: CASSPRENLGNTIYF; DNA: TGTGCCAGTAGTCCCCGTGAGAACCTTGGAAACACCATATATTTT
D: -; size: -; J: TRBJ2-5; V: TRBV5-6; CDR3: CASSPATGLGKETQYF; DNA: TGTGCCAGCAGCCCTGCGACGGGGTTGGGTAAAGAGACCCAGTACTTC
D: TRBD1; size: -; J: TRBJ1-5; V: TRBV6-1; CDR3: CASSEAQGALQPQHF; DNA: TGTGCCAGCAGTGAAGCGCAGGGGGCTCTGCAGCCCCAGCATTTT
D: -; size: -; J: TRBJ1-5; V: TRBV7-2; CDR3: CASSLEPQDQPQHF; DNA: TGTGCCAGCAGCTTAGAGCCTCAAGATCAGCCCCAGCATTTT
D: TRBD1; size: -; J: TRBJ1-1; V: TRBV6-5; CDR3: CASSLTGMNTEAFF; DNA: TGTGCCAGCAGTCTGACAGGGATGAACACTGAAGCTTTCTTT
D: -; size: -; J: TRBJ2-3; V: TRBV11-3; CDR3: CASSPPGDTQYF; DNA: TGTGCCAGCAGTCCTCCCGGAGATACGCAGTATTTT
D: TRBD2; size: -; J: TRBJ2-5; V: TRBV6-2/TRBV6-3; CDR3: CASSSLGLAGQETQYF; DNA: TGTGCCAGCAGTTCCCTAGGACTAGCAGGCCAAGAGACCCAGTACTTC
D: -; size: -; J: TRBJ1-2; V: TRBV6-1; CDR3: CASSERSGFHTF; DNA: TGTGCCAGCAGTGAACGATCGGGTTTCCACACCTTC
D: TRBD2; size: -; J: TRBJ2-5; V: TRBV30; CDR3: CAWGAGGSKTQYF; DNA: TGTGCCTGGGGAGCGGGGGGGTCAAAGACCCAGTACTTC
D: -; size: -; J: TRBJ1-1; V: TRBV30; CDR3: CAWSVQGSSEAFF; DNA: TGTGCCTGGAGTGTTCAAGGGAGTTCTGAAGCTTTCTTT
D: -; size: -; J: TRBJ1-2; V: TRBV4-2; CDR3: CASSQDGADIAGYTF; DNA: TGTGCCAGCAGCCAAGATGGGGCTGACATCGCGGGCTACACCTTC
D: -; size: -; J: TRBJ1-2; V: TRBV24-1; CDR3: CATSQGTAYGYTF; DNA: TGTGCCACCAGTCAGGGGACCGCCTATGGCTACACCTTC
D: -; size: once; J: TRBJ2-7; V: TRBV27; CDR3: CASSLMEGRPHEQYF; DNA: TGTGCCAGCAGTTTAATGGAGGGCCGCCCCCACGAGCAGTACTTC
D: -; size: -; J: TRBJ2-1; V: TRBV11-2; CDR3: CASSLQSAEQFF; DNA: TGTGCCAGCAGCTTACAGAGCGCGGAGCAGTTCTTC
D: TRBD2; size: -; J: TRBJ2-7; V: TRBV5-1; CDR3: CASSLTSGSYYEQYF; DNA: TGCGCCAGCAGCTTGACTAGCGGGAGTTACTACGAGCAGTACTTC
D: TRBD1; size: -; J: TRBJ2-2; V: TRBV6-1; CDR3: CASSEARQGFTGELFF; DNA: TGTGCCAGCAGTGAAGCGCGACAGGGGTTCACCGGGGAGCTGTTTTTT
D: TRBD2; size: -; J: TRBJ2-2; V: TRBV6-2/TRBV6-3; CDR3: CASSYIPRGSRDTGELFF; DNA: TGTGCCAGCAGTTATATCCCGCGGGGGAGCAGGGACACCGGGGAGCTGTTTTTT
D: -; size: -; J: TRBJ1-3; V: TRBV14; CDR3: CASSQVYGNTIYF; DNA: TGTGCCAGCAGCCAAGTCTACGGAAACACCATATATTTT
D: TRBD1; size: -; J: TRBJ2-5; V: TRBV6-5; CDR3: CASSYSRDSQETQYF; DNA: TGTGCCAGCAGTTACTCGAGGGACAGCCAAGAGACCCAGTACTTC
D: TRBD2; size: -; J: TRBJ2-7; V: TRBV7-9; CDR3: CASSSVGGAAYEQYF; DNA: TGTGCCAGCAGCTCCGTCGGGGGGGCTGCGTACGAGCAGTATTTC
D: -; size: -; J: TRBJ1-2; V: TRBV3-1/TRBV3-2; CDR3: CASSQEPNRPNYGYTF; DNA: TGTGCCAGCAGCCAAGAGCCCAACAGGCCGAACTATGGCTACACCTTC
D: TRBD1; size: -; J: TRBJ1-6; V: TRBV27; CDR3: CASSLQGVSYNSPLHF; DNA: TGTGCCAGCAGTCTTCAGGGGGTATCCTATAATTCACCCCTCCACTTT
D: -; size: -; J: TRBJ1-1; V: TRBV24-1; CDR3: CATSDFGSEAFF; DNA: TGTGCCACCAGTGATTTTGGCAGTGAAGCTTTCTTT
D: TRBD2; size: -; J: TRBJ2-5; V: TRBV27; CDR3: CASSLGSGGYQETQYF; DNA: TGTGCCAGCAGTTTAGGGAGCGGGGGCTACCAAGAGACCCAGTACTTC
D: -; size: -; J: TRBJ2-5; V: TRBV18; CDR3: CASSREVQETQYF; DNA: TGTGCCAGCTCACGAGAGGTACAAGAGACCCAGTACTTC
D: -; size: -; J: TRBJ2-1; V: TRBV10-3; CDR3: CAISEPQRNSYNEQFF; DNA: TGTGCCATCAGTGAGCCCCAGCGGAACTCCTACAATGAGCAGTTCTTC
D: TRBD2; size: -; J: TRBJ2-7; V: TRBV18; CDR3: CASSPRGSGSPYEQYF; DNA: TGTGCCAGCTCACCCCGGGGTAGCGGGAGTCCCTACGAGCAGTACTTC
D: TRBD1; size: -; J: TRBJ1-2; V: TRBV19; CDR3: CASSIYRGHGGYTF; DNA: TGTGCCAGTAGTATATACAGGGGGCATGGTGGCTACACCTTC
D: -; size: many; J: TRBJ2-1; V: TRBV7-9; CDR3: CASSTALEQFF; DNA: TGTGCCAGCAGTACTGCCTTGGAGCAGTTCTTC
D: TRBD2; size: -; J: TRBJ2-5; V: TRBV12-3/TRBV12-4; CDR3: CASTAGGRETQYF; DNA: TGTGCCAGCACAGCGGGGGGCAGGGAGACCCAGTACTTC
D: TRBD2; size: once; J: TRBJ2-7; V: TRBV10-3; CDR3: CAISSYGGRAGHEQYF; DNA: TGTGCCATCAGCAGTTACGGCGGGAGGGCCGGTCACGAGCAGTACTTC
D: -; size: -; J: TRBJ1-2; V: TRBV7-9; CDR3: CASSRGINNGYTF; DNA: TGTGCCAGCAGCCGCGGAATAAATAATGGCTACACCTTC
D: TRBD1; size: -; J: TRBJ1-2; V: TRBV29-1; CDR3: CSVGQGARSYTF; DNA: TGCAGCGTCGGACAGGGGGCGCGGAGCTACACCTTC
D: TRBD2; size: -; J: TRBJ2-3; V: TRBV10-1; CDR3: CASSESLAGGTDTQYF; DNA: TGCGCCAGCAGTGAGTCGCTAGCGGGAGGGACAGATACGCAGTATTTT